The clone carrying this T cell receptor (beta chain) came up once. Its antigen remains unknown. The data derive from a study of cytomegalovirus exposure and HLA in healthy donors. Here immunoSEQ multiplex PCR was the method, and the copy in TCRdb shows in-frame clones only, minus some. The sample has over 200,000 clones, around 88% seen once; the top ten hold around 3%. Broader study findings: The listing of roughly 160 TCR beta chains classed them as cytomegalovirus-associated.

V dropped 3 bases and J dropped 1; count of bases not matched to a gene: 6. Germline V CDR1 and CDR2: SGHRS, YFSETQ. The CDR3 consists of 15 residues. This rearrangement joins TRBV5-1 to TRBJ2-7; 8 positions match TRBD1. The TCR originated in a woman aged 18-30 years in good health and CMV-seronegative. The sample consisted of PBMCs. The CDR3 DNA reads as TGCGCCAGCAGCTGGACCGGGACAGGATCCTACGAGCAGTACTTC. Encoded protein: CASSWTGTGSYEQYF.